This record looks at one T cell receptor (beta chain) sequence and its context. TCRdb re-called the RT-PCR reads with MiXCR, one entry per CDR3 protein. The sample yields more than 550,000 distinct CDR3 sequences, around 14% seen once. Germline V gene sequence: CDR1 SEHNR, CDR2 FQNEAQ (reference sequence). The CDR3 contains 12 residues. V was cut by 5 bases and J by 7 bases, with 10 bases left in between. Sample: memory CD4+ T cells from blood. This TCR was recovered from a female donor in good health, serving as a healthy control. The chain is built from TRBV7-9 and TRBJ2-3; D gene ambiguous. The CDR3 here is CASSPLLYTQYF. The CDR3 region has the DNA TGTGCCAGCAGCCCCCTGCTCTATACGCAGTATTTT.